These 23 T cell receptor beta chains share one sample of origin, sequenced in a study of human thymus T cells. Some clones are missing from TCRdb's copy, which holds only in-frame ones; the method was immunoSEQ multiplex PCR. The sample includes about 78,000 clones, 90% to 97% seen only once; the top ten take just over 0.03%. Resections that were taken during corrective heart surgery supplied the thymus tissue. The sequencing sample was made of thymus tissue. These TCRs come from a boy under two years old with a congenital heart defect but otherwise immunologically healthy.

The chain is built from TRBV5-6 and TRBJ2-5; possibly TRBD2 for D (7 bases). This CDR3 spans 16 amino acids. Trimming cost V 4 bases and J 4 bases, with 20 bases left between them. Germline V CDR1 and CDR2: SGHDT, YYEEEE. CDR3 region: CASSPCRGGRGETQYF. In nucleotides, the CDR3 is TGTGCCAGCAGCCCCTGTAGGGGGGGGCGCGGAGAGACCCAGTACTTC.

V is TRBV12-5 and J is TRBJ1-2; 10 bases fit TRBD1. The CDR3 is 15 residues long. V trimming: 6 bases; J trimming: 2 bases; junction bases outside the gene matches: 6. The V gene's germline CDR1 is LGHNT and CDR2 FRNRAP. This CDR3 is CASGWDRGENYGYTF. The CDR3 DNA reads as TGTGCTAGTGGCTGGGACAGGGGCGAAAACTATGGCTACACCTTC.

The rearrangement uses TRBV7-9 and TRBJ2-7; 8 bases are shared with TRBD2. The CDR3 has 16 residues. CDR1 and CDR2 from the germline V gene are SEHNR and FQNEAQ (reference sequence). The ends lost 2 bases at V and 4 bases at J; junction bases unmatched: 10. The CDR3: CASSLIVSSGRYEQYF. CDR3 DNA: TGTGCCAGCAGCTTAATTGTGTCTAGCGGGCGTTACGAGCAGTACTTC.

The genes are TRBV19 and TRBJ2-1; 14 bases match TRBD2. Germline V lookup: CDR1 LNHDA, CDR2 SQIVND (reference sequence). The CDR3 runs 15 residues. V dropped 7 bases and J dropped 6; count of bases not matched to a gene: 5. The CDR3 region has the DNA TGTGCCAGTACCAGACTAGCGGGAGGGGGCAATGAGCAGTTCTTC. This gives the protein CASTRLAGGGNEQFF.

The rearrangement uses TRBV5-8 and TRBJ1-2; D might be TRBD1 (5 bases). This CDR3 is 16 amino acids long. The germline gives CDR1 SGHTS, CDR2 YDEGEE. Between the trimmed V and J ends, which lost 6 bases and 9 bases, there was a span of 27 bases. This CDR3 is CASTGNTHRRGKCYTF. CDR3 in DNA: TGTGCCAGCACTGGTAATACGCACCGCCGGGGGAAGTGCTACACCTTC.

The gene calls are TRBV13 and TRBJ1-2; D may be TRBD1 (5 bases). Germline CDR1 PRHDT, CDR2 FYEKMQ (reference sequence). Trimming left V 4 bases short and J 0 bases short, with 12 bases between. The CDR3 is made up of 15 amino acids. CDR3 sequence reads: CASSSRDRSNYGYTF. The DNA for the CDR3 is TGTGCCAGCAGCTCGAGGGACCGCTCTAACTATGGCTACACCTTC.

The chain combines TRBV5-6 with TRBJ1-2, with D hard to call. The CDR3 has 14 residues. CDR1 SGHDT and CDR2 YYEEEE come from the germline V gene. V was cut by 0 bases and J by 4 bases, with 10 bases left in between. The CDR3 region is CASSLDPFSYGYTF. The CDR3 bases are TGTGCCAGCAGCTTGGACCCCTTTAGCTATGGCTACACCTTC.

This clone has just one count. This sequence joins TRBV5-1 and TRBJ1-6; 11 nucleotides align to TRBD1. Germline CDR1 and CDR2: SGHRS and YFSETQ. V trimming: 0 bases; J trimming: 8 bases; junction bases outside the gene matches: 4. The CDR3 extends over 16 amino acids. CDR3 region: CASSLAKGQGDSPLHF. The CDR3 DNA is TGCGCCAGCAGCTTGGCCAAGGGACAGGGGGATTCACCCCTCCACTTT. The full variable domain, rest sourced from reference TRBV5-1 and TRBJ1-6, is KAGVTQTPRYLIKTRGQQVTLSCSPISGHRSVSWYQQTPGQGLQFLFEYFSETQRNKGNFPGRFSGRQFSNSRSEMNVSTLELGDSALYLCASSLAKGQGDSPLHFGNGTRLTVT.

The chain joins TRBV4-1 to TRBJ1-5; D remains ambiguous. This CDR3 region has 13 residues. From germline, CDR1 is MGHRA and CDR2 YSYEKL. The germline V and J ends were trimmed by 4 bases and 3 bases, with 7 bases remaining between them. CDR3 loop: CASSPSTNQPQHF. CDR3 coding DNA: TGCGCCAGCAGCCCATCAACCAATCAGCCCCAGCATTTT.

The V gene is TRBV11-2, the J gene TRBJ1-1; D is undetermined. V was pared by 3 bases and J by 1 base, with 12 bases between. There are 15 residues in the CDR3. CDR1 is SGHAT, CDR2 FQNNGV, per germline. Here the CDR3 reads CASSFREMENTEAFF. The CDR3 region has the DNA TGTGCCAGCAGCTTTAGGGAGATGGAGAACACTGAAGCTTTCTTT.

V and J are TRBV5-1 and TRBJ2-7, with D tentatively TRBD1 (6 bases). V dropped 0 bases and J dropped 2 bases, with 15 bases sitting between them. The germline V gene encodes CDR1 SGHRS and CDR2 YFSETQ. The CDR3 has 16 amino acids. CDR3 nucleotide sequence: TGCGCCAGCAGCTTGGGACCGACAGGTAGCGCCTACGAGCAGTACTTC. Translated: CASSLGPTGSAYEQYF.

This clone was recorded only once. The J gene is TRBJ2-4, the V gene TRBV7-9, with D possibly being TRBD1 or TRBD2 (5 bases each). The CDR3 is 17 residues long. Deletions cut 1 base from V and 1 base from J, with 14 bases between. CDR1 is SEHNR, CDR2 FQNEAQ, per germline (reference sequence). CDR3 amino acids: CASSLGGEGVAKNIQYF. CDR3 nucleotide sequence: TGTGCCAGCAGCTTAGGAGGGGAAGGGGTGGCCAAAAACATTCAGTACTTC.

The chain carries TRBV19 and TRBJ2-2; no clear D gene. V was trimmed by 10 bases and J by 4 bases, leaving 19 bases between them. From germline, CDR1 is LNHDA and CDR2 SQIVND (reference sequence). This CDR3 has 15 amino acids. This CDR3 reads CATHLPGSSTGELFF. In nucleotides, the CDR3 is TGTGCCACCCATTTACCCGGTTCGTCCACCGGGGAGCTGTTTTTT.

The gene calls are TRBV2 and TRBJ2-5; TRBD1 aligns across 7 bases. CDR1 and CDR2 (germline): SNHLY, FYNNEI. The CDR3 loop spans 14 amino acids. Germline trimming cut 5 bases from V and 2 bases from J; bases unmatched to any gene: 5. The CDR3 DNA is TGTGCCAGCAGTCACAGGGGCCCTCAAGAGACCCAGTACTTC. Protein product: CASSHRGPQETQYF.

The chain carries TRBV20-1 and TRBJ2-1, with D maybe TRBD2 (6 bases). The germline V and J ends were trimmed by 3 bases and 7 bases, with 7 bases remaining between them. The CDR3 contains 11 residues. Germline CDR1 is DFQATT and CDR2 is SNEGSKA (reference sequence). CDR3 residues: CSASLANEQFF. CDR3 coding DNA: TGCAGTGCTAGTCTAGCGAATGAGCAGTTCTTC.

The J gene is TRBJ2-7, the V gene TRBV14, with D perhaps matching TRBD2 (5 bases). Germline CDR1 and CDR2: SGHDN and FVKESK. V shed 0 bases and J shed 5 bases, with 17 bases lying between them. The CDR3 runs to 16 residues. CDR3 sequence: CASSQDRVPSSNEQYF. CDR3 DNA sequence: TGTGCCAGCAGCCAAGATCGGGTCCCTTCTAGCAACGAGCAGTACTTC.

The chain has TRBV9 and TRBJ1-2; D uncertain. The CDR3 has 12 residues. V dropped 5 bases and J dropped 6 bases, with 11 bases sitting between them. CDR1 and CDR2 (germline): SGDLS, YYNGEE. CDR3 sequence: CASRTHRHGYTF. The CDR3 DNA sequence: TGTGCCAGCAGGACACATAGGCATGGCTACACCTTC.

This chain links TRBV18 with TRBJ1-5; TRBD1 matches at 8 bases. The CDR3 totals 16 residues. The J segment lost 5 bases and the V segment lost 3 bases, leaving 9 bases of the junction unmatched. CDR1 and CDR2 from the germline V gene are KGHSH and LQKENI. CDR3 in DNA: TGTGCCAGCTCACCGGGACAGGCGGGGAAGGATCAGCCCCAGCATTTT. Translating gives CASSPGQAGKDQPQHF.

This chain links TRBV10-3 with TRBJ2-3; D may be TRBD1 (6 bases). Germline V gene sequence: CDR1 ENHRY, CDR2 SYGVKD. V lost 5 bases to trimming and J lost 1 base, with 16 bases between them. The CDR3 spans 16 residues. As DNA, the CDR3 is TGTGCCATCAGTCAATCACTACAGGGCGGCACAGATACGCAGTATTTT. It yields the protein CAISQSLQGGTDTQYF.

About this clone itself: One end of the junction does not line up with germline, which may come from a read error. The J gene is TRBJ2-7, the V gene TRBV9; no clear D. The CDR3 totals 12 residues. Germline CDR1 reads SGDLS; CDR2 reads YYNGEE. The CDR3 region has the DNA TGTGCCAGCAGGCGCCGACCCCGAAGTGGTGACTTC. Translation gives CASRRRPRSGDF.

The gene calls are TRBV5-8 and TRBJ1-5; no definite D call. This CDR3 contains 16 residues. Trimming left V 0 bases short and J 0 bases short, with 10 bases between. Germline CDR1 SGHTS, CDR2 YDEGEE. The DNA of the CDR3 is TGTGCCAGCAGCTTGGGTCGGCTCTATAGCAATCAGCCCCAGCATTTT. Protein: CASSLGRLYSNQPQHF.

This clone was seen just once. V is TRBV5-6 and J is TRBJ2-1, with 10 bases identical to TRBD2. This CDR3 contains 15 residues. Germline V lookup: CDR1 SGHDT, CDR2 YYEEEE. V was clipped by 3 bases and J by 4 bases; unmatched bases: 4. The CDR3 DNA follows: TGTGCCAGCAGCTATGGACTAGCGGAATACAATGAGCAGTTCTTC. Protein: CASSYGLAEYNEQFF. Using reference TRBV5-6 and TRBJ2-1 for the parts outside the CDR3, the full variable domain is DAGVTQSPTHLIKTRGQQVTLRCSPKSGHDTVSWYQQALGQGPQFIFQYYEEEERQRGNFPDRFSGHQFPNYSSELNVNALLLGDSALYLCASSYGLAEYNEQFFGPGTRLTVL.

The chain couples TRBV14 to TRBJ2-7, with D possibly being TRBD2 (6 bases). Deletions cut 5 bases from V and 0 bases from J, with 20 bases between. The CDR3 has 17 residues. The germline V gene encodes CDR1 SGHDN and CDR2 FVKESK. CDR3 residues: CASSGGVRGPPSYEQYF. CDR3 DNA sequence: TGTGCCAGCAGCGGAGGGGTGAGGGGTCCTCCCTCCTACGAGCAGTACTTC.